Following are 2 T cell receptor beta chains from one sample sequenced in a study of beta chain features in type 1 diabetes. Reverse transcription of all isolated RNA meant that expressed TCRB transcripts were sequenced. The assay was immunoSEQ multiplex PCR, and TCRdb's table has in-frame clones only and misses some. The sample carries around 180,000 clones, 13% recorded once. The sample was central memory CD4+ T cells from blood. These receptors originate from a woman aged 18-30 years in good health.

CDR3 in amino acids: CASSVASVNSYNEQFF. CDR3 coding DNA: TGTGCCAGCAGCGTAGCTTCAGTAAACTCCTACAATGAGCAGTTCTTC. V gene TRBV9 combines with J gene TRBJ2-1, with D hard to call. V lost 0 bases and J 0 bases, leaving 10 bases between the germline ends. Germline V gene data show CDR1 as SGDLS and CDR2 as YYNGEE. The CDR3 has 16 amino acids.

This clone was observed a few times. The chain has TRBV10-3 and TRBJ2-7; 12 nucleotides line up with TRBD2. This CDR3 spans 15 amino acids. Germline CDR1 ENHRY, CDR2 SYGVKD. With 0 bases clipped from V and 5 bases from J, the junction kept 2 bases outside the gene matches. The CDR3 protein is CAISESTSGRHEQYF. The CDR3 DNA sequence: TGTGCCATCAGTGAGTCGACTAGCGGGAGACACGAGCAGTACTTC.